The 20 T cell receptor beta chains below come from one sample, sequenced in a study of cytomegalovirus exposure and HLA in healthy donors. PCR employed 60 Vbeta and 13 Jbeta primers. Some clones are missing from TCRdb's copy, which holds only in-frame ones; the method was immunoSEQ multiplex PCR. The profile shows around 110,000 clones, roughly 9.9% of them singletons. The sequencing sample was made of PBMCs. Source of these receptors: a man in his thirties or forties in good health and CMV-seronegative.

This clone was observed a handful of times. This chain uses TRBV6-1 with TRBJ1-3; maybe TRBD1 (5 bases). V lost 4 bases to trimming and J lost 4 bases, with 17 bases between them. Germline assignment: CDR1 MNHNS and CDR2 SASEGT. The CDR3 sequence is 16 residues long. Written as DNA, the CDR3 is TGTGCCAGCAGTGCACCACGCCCGGGGGTCGGAAACACCATATATTTT. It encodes CASSAPRPGVGNTIYF.

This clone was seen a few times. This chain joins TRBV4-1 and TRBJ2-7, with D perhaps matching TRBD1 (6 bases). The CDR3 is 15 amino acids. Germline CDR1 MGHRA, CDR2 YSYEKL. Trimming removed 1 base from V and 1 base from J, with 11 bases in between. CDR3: CASSQVGQGSYEQYF. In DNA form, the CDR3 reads TGCGCCAGCAGCCAAGTGGGGCAGGGGTCCTACGAGCAGTACTTC.

The CDR3 sequence: CASSIELGTPAQYF. In DNA form, the CDR3 reads TGTGCCAGTAGTATCGAGCTTGGGACTCCGGCCCAGTACTTC. This chain uses TRBV19 with TRBJ2-5; perhaps TRBD2 as D (6 bases). Deletions cut 3 bases from V and 9 bases from J, with 17 bases between. Germline V gives CDR1 LNHDA, CDR2 SQIVND (reference sequence). This CDR3 has 14 amino acids. Full variable domain (remainder filled in from reference TRBV19 and TRBJ2-5): DGGITQSPKYLFRKEGQNVTLSCEQNLNHDAMYWYRQDPGQGLRLIYYSQIVNDFQKGDIAEGYSVSREKKESFPLTVTSAQKNPTAFYLCASSIELGTPAQYFGPGTRLLVL.

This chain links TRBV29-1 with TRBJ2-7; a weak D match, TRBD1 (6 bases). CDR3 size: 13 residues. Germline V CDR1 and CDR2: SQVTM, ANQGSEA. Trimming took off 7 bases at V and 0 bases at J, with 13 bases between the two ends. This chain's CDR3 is CSATLRGSYEQYF. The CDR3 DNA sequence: TGCAGCGCTACCCTCAGGGGCTCCTACGAGCAGTACTTC.

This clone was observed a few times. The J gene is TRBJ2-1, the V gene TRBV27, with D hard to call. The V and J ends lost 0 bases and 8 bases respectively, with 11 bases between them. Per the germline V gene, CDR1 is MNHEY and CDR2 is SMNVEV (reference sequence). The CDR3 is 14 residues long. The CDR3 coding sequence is TGTGCCAGCAGTTTATCCGCGGCATGGGATGAGCAGTTCTTC. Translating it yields CASSLSAAWDEQFF.

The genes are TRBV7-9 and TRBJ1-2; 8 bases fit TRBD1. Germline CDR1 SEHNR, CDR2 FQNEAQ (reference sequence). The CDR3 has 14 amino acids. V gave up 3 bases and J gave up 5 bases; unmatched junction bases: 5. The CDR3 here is CASSFGQGAYGYTF. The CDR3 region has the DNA TGTGCCAGCAGCTTCGGACAGGGCGCGTATGGCTACACCTTC. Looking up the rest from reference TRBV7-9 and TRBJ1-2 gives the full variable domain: DTGVSQNPRHKITKRGQNVTFRCDPISEHNRLYWYRQTLGQGPEFLTYFQNEAQLEKSRLLSDRFSAERPKGSFSTLEIQRTEQGDSAMYLCASSFGQGAYGYTFGSGTRLTVV.

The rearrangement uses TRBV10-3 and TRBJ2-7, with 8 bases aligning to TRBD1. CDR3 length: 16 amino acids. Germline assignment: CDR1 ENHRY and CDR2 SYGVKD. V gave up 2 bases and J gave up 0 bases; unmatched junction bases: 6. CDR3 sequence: CAISEVLGTGSYEQYF. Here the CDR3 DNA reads TGTGCCATCAGTGAGGTCCTCGGGACAGGCTCCTACGAGCAGTACTTC.

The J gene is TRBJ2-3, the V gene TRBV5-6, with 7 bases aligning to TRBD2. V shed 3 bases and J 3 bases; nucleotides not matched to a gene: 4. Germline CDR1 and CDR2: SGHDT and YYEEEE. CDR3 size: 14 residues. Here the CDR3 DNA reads TGTGCCAGCAGCTCTCTGCGGGAGACAGATACGCAGTATTTT. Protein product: CASSSLRETDTQYF.

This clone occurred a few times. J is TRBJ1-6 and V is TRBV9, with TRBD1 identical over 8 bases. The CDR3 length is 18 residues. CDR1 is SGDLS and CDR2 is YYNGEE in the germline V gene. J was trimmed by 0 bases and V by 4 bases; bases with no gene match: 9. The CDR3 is CASSSSRDRSSYNSPLHF. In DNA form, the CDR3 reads TGTGCCAGCAGCTCCTCGCGGGACAGGAGCTCCTATAATTCACCCCTCCACTTT.

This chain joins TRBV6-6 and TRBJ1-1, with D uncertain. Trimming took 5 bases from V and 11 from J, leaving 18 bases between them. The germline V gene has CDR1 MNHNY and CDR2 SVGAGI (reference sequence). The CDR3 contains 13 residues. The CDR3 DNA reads TGTGCCAGCAGTATCGGACTCAAACCTCGGGCTTTCTTT. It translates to CASSIGLKPRAFF.

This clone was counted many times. Written as DNA, the CDR3 is TGCGCCAGCAGCCAAGACGGGGGGAGGATAGCTTTCTTT. It translates to CASSQDGGRIAFF. This rearrangement joins TRBV4-3 to TRBJ1-1; possibly TRBD1 for D (5 bases). CDR3 size: 13 residues. Deletions cut 0 bases from V and 10 bases from J, with 12 bases between. The germline CDR1 and CDR2 sequences are LGHNA and YSLEER.

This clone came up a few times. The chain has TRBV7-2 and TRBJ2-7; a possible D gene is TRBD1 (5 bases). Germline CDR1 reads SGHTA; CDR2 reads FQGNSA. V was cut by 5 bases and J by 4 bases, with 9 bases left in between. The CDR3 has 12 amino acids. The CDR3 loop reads CASSKDNYEQYF. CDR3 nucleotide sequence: TGTGCCAGCAGCAAGGACAATTACGAGCAGTACTTC.

For the CDR3, the DNA is TGTGCCTGGAACTCTGGAGTTGGGTCTAACTATGGCTACACCTTC. It translates to CAWNSGVGSNYGYTF. The chain combines TRBV30 with TRBJ1-2; D unclear. V lost 4 bases and J 0 bases, leaving 15 bases between the germline ends. This CDR3 comprises 15 residues. The germline CDR1 and CDR2 sequences are GTSNPN and SVGIG (reference sequence).

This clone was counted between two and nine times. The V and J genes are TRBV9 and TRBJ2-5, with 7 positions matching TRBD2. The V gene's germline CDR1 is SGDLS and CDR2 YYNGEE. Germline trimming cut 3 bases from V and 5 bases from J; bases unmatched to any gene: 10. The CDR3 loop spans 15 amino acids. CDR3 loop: CASSADPGLKETQYF. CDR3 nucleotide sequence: TGTGCCAGCAGCGCAGATCCGGGACTAAAGGAGACCCAGTACTTC.

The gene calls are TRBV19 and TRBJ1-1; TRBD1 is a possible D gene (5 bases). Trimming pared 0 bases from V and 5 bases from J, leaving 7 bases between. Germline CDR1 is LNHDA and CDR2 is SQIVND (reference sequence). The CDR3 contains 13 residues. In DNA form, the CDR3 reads TGTGCCAGTAGTATAGACAGGGCAACTGAAGCTTTCTTT. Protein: CASSIDRATEAFF. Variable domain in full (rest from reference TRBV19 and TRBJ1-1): DGGITQSPKYLFRKEGQNVTLSCEQNLNHDAMYWYRQDPGQGLRLIYYSQIVNDFQKGDIAEGYSVSREKKESFPLTVTSAQKNPTAFYLCASSIDRATEAFFGQGTRLTVV.

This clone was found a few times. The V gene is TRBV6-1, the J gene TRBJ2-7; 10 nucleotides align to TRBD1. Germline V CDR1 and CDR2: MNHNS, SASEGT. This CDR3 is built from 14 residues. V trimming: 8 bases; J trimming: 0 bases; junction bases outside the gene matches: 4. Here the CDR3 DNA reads TGTGCCAGCGGGGACAGGGGAATCTCCTACGAGCAGTACTTC. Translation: CASGDRGISYEQYF.

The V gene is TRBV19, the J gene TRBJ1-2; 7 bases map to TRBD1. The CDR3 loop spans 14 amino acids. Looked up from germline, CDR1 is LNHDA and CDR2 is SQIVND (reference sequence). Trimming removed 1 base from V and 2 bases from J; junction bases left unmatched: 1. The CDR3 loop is CASSIGQGNYGYTF. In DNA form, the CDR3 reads TGTGCCAGTAGTATAGGACAGGGAAACTATGGCTACACCTTC.

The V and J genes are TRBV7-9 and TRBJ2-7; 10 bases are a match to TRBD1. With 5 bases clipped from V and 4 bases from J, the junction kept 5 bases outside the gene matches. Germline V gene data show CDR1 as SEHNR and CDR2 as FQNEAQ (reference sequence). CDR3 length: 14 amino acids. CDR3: CASSRTGGSYEQYF. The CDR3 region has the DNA TGTGCCAGCAGCCGGACAGGGGGGTCGTACGAGCAGTACTTC.

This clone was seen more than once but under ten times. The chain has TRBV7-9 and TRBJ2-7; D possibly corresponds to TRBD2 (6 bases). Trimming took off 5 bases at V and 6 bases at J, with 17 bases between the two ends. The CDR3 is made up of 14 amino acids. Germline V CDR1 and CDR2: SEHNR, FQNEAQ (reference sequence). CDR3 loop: CASSRPGTGTEQYF. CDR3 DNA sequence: TGTGCCAGCAGCCGTCCGGGGACTGGGACCGAGCAGTACTTC.

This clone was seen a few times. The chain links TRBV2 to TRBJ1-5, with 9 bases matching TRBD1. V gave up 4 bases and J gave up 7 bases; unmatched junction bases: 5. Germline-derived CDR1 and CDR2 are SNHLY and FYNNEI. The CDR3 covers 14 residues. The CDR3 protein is CASSVGQGIQPQHF. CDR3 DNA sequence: TGTGCCAGCAGTGTCGGACAGGGGATCCAGCCCCAGCATTTT.